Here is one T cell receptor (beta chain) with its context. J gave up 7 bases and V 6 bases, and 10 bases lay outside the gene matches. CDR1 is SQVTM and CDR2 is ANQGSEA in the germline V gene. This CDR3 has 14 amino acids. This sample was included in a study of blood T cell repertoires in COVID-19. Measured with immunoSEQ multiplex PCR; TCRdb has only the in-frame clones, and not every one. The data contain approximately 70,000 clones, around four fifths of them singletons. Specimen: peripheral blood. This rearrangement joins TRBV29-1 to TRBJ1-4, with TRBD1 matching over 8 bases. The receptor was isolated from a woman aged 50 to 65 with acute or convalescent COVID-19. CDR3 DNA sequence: TGCAGCGTCTCGGGGGCAGGGGGCCGTGAAAAACTGTTTTTT. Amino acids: CSVSGAGGREKLFF.